This T cell receptor (beta chain) was sequenced during a study of OX40 agonist ivuxolimab in advanced cancers. Study background: Of the patients, three showed partial responses, one with hepatocellular carcinoma and two with cutaneous melanoma.

Trimming left V 5 bases short and J 2 bases short, with 12 bases between. Germline lookup yields CDR1 MDHEN and CDR2 SYDVKM. The CDR3 is made up of 14 amino acids. Method: immunoSEQ multiplex PCR; TCRdb's copy keeps in-frame clones and lacks some. Of 60,000 to 85,000 clones in the sample, around 83% are singletons; the top ten hold about 7%. Sequenced here: CD4+ or CD8+ T cells sorted from blood, sampled in a trial of the OX40 agonist ivuxolimab. The V and J genes are TRBV28 and TRBJ1-2; weak D call: TRBD1 (5 bases). The TCR originated in an adult with an advanced solid tumor such as melanoma, head and neck, liver or kidney cancer. The CDR3 DNA reads as TGTGCCAGCAGTCGGGAACAGGCCAACTATGGCTACACCTTC. Its protein product is CASSREQANYGYTF.